This TCR beta chain was sequenced during a study of chemoradiotherapy in HPV16-positive cancers. Assay: immunoSEQ multiplex PCR; the TCRdb copy retains only in-frame clones and omits some. The table records approximately 16,000 clones, around nine tenths of them present only once. Trimming took 4 bases from V and 0 from J; bases not matched to a gene: 7. The CDR3 spans 16 residues. CDR1 and CDR2 from the germline V gene are WSHSY and SAAADI. Over chemoradiotherapy, repertoires were sampled more than once. This receptor was obtained from a human donor with HPV-associated anogenital cancer. V and J are TRBV10-2 and TRBJ2-7; 9 nucleotides align to TRBD1. Specimen: blood, collected from a patient who underwent chemoradiotherapy. CDR3 coding DNA: TGCGCCAGCAGTGGCCGGCGGGACAGGGTCTCCTACGAGCAGTACTTC. It encodes CASSGRRDRVSYEQYF.